The source of this T cell receptor beta chain is a study of T cell repertoires in ileal Crohn's disease. Looked up from germline, CDR1 is LNHNV and CDR2 is YYDKDF (reference sequence). V was pared by 5 bases and J by 14 bases, with 12 bases of the junction left unmatched. The CDR3 length is 13 residues. Time point in this sample: neoterminal ileum biopsy at postoperative endoscopy, about 6 months after surgery. Here immunoSEQ multiplex PCR was the method, and the copy in TCRdb shows in-frame clones only, minus some. The table records about 62,000 clones, roughly nine tenths of them present only once.

Sequenced material: ileal tissue. The clonotype comes from an adult with Crohn's disease. This chain links TRBV15 with TRBJ1-2, with TRBD1 matching 9 bases. CDR3 sequence (DNA): TGTGCCACCAGCGATCCGGGACAGGGAGAGCGGACCTTC. As protein: CATSDPGQGERTF.